One sample yielded the 3 T cell receptor beta chains listed below, sequenced in a study of radiotherapy plus CTLA-4 blockade in lung cancer. TCRdb's copy holds only in-frame clones and misses some; the assay was immunoSEQ multiplex PCR. The repertoire holds about 46,000 clones, about three quarters seen once, with about 2.2% in the top ten. Sequencing was performed on peripheral blood, taken from a patient treated with radiotherapy plus ipilimumab. Receptors originate from a human donor with non-small cell lung cancer whose response to radiotherapy plus ipilimumab could not be evaluated.

The CDR3 sequence is CASRDRGNTEAFF. The CDR3, as DNA: TGTGCCAGCAGGGACAGGGGGAACACTGAAGCTTTCTTT. This sequence joins TRBV6-6 and TRBJ1-1; the match to TRBD1 covers 9 bases. CDR1 is MNHNY, CDR2 SVGAGI, per germline (reference sequence). V was pared by 6 bases and J by 1 base, with 0 bases of the junction left unmatched. The CDR3 is made up of 13 amino acids.

The chain carries TRBV5-4 and TRBJ1-4; D is perhaps TRBD1 (6 bases). Trimming pared 6 bases from V and 6 bases from J, leaving 18 bases between. CDR3 size: 15 residues. The germline V gene has CDR1 SGHNT and CDR2 YYREEE (reference sequence). In DNA, the CDR3 is TGTGCCAGCACCTCAAGGGGGGGCGAAGATGAAAAACTGTTTTTT. Translation: CASTSRGGEDEKLFF.

This clone was observed a single time. CDR3 in amino acids: CASSRQGASYEQYF. As DNA, the CDR3 is TGTGCCAGCAGCCGACAGGGGGCATCCTACGAGCAGTACTTC. The chain combines TRBV13 with TRBJ2-5; 10 bases map to TRBD1. The tail of the sequence fits TRBJ2-7 better, so the J call may be wrong. In germline, CDR1 is PRHDT, CDR2 FYEKMQ (reference sequence). There are 14 residues in the CDR3.